This TCR beta chain was retrieved from a study of shared clonotypes between healthy human individuals. Study results and caveats: Researchers found naive subsets generally carried larger estimated richness than memory subsets.

This table comes from immunoSEQ multiplex PCR, and its TCRdb copy is limited to in-frame clones, with some not included. The sample contains about 510,000 clones, about 95% of which appear only once. Comments on this clone: Its antigen is unidentified.

This sequence was found in a woman aged 25-40 years in good health. Input material: naive CD4+ T cells sorted from blood. The subset: CD45RA+ positively selected.

DNA for the CDR3: TGTGCCAGCAGGAAGGGGATCACTGAAGCTTTCTTT. This translates into CASRKGITEAFF. V usage is TRBV28 and J usage is TRBJ1-1; maybe TRBD1 (5 bases). This CDR3 comprises 12 residues. V lost 6 bases and J 4 bases, leaving 9 bases between the germline ends. Germline V gives CDR1 MDHEN, CDR2 SYDVKM.